These 8 T cell receptor beta chains originate from one sample sequenced in a study of spatial heterogeneity in lung cancer. The time point here: sample taken at primary tumor resection. Unsorted whole RNA samples from tumor, nontumor lung or frozen PBMC were sequenced. From the 5' RACE reads, TCRdb called clonotypes with MiXCR, one entry per CDR3 protein. This table has about 95,000 distinct CDR3 sequences, approximately 8.5% appearing once. The specimen was PBMCs, collected at surgery. The source is a male donor with early-stage non-small cell lung cancer.

This clonotype was found a few times. CDR3 coding DNA: TGCAGTGCTAGAGATACCCAGGGGGCGACAGAAGAGCAGTACTTC. It translates to CSARDTQGATEEQYF. The chain joins TRBV20-1 to TRBJ2-7; 8 bases are a match to TRBD1. The CDR3 loop spans 15 amino acids. V lost 0 bases, J lost 7 bases, and 11 bases stayed unmatched. Germline CDR1 DFQATT, CDR2 SNEGSKA (reference sequence).

This chain joins TRBV5-1 and TRBJ2-5; D unclear. V lost 0 bases, J lost 5 bases, and 11 bases lay in between. Germline CDR1 reads SGHRS; CDR2 reads YFSETQ. This CDR3 region has 14 residues. CDR3 coding DNA: TGCGCCAGCAGCTTGGGACCAAATGGGGAGACCCAGTACTTC. Its protein is CASSLGPNGETQYF.

This clonotype was observed a handful of times. The rearrangement links TRBV29-1 to TRBJ2-5, with 8 bases identical to TRBD1. From germline, CDR1 is SQVTM and CDR2 ANQGSEA. There are 13 residues in the CDR3. The V gene end was trimmed by 2 bases and the J gene end by 1 base; junction bases not matched to a gene: 0. CDR3 protein: CSVETGGQETQYF. In nucleotides, the CDR3 is TGCAGCGTTGAAACAGGGGGCCAAGAGACCCAGTACTTC.

This clonotype was recorded a few times. The gene calls are TRBV5-1 and TRBJ1-2; perhaps TRBD1 as D (6 bases). Germline-derived CDR1 and CDR2 are SGHRS and YFSETQ. With 1 base removed from V and 11 bases from J, the gap between germline ends came to 21 bases. The CDR3 loop spans 15 amino acids. CDR3 sequence: CASSLTIPGHPHYTF. CDR3 DNA sequence: TGCGCCAGCAGCTTGACCATTCCGGGACACCCGCATTACACCTTC.

In this sample, this clonotype turned up a few times. The chain links TRBV7-2 to TRBJ1-2; D uncertain. CDR3 size: 13 residues. The V gene lost 5 bases and the J gene lost 5 bases, with 12 bases spanning the gap. Germline V lookup: CDR1 SGHTA, CDR2 FQGNSA. DNA for the CDR3: TGTGCCAGCAGCCCTAAGGCAGGATATGGCTACACCTTC. This gives the protein CASSPKAGYGYTF.

This clonotype was observed at least ten times. The V gene is TRBV2, the J gene TRBJ1-4; tentative D call: TRBD1 (5 bases). The V end lost 3 bases, the J end lost 2 bases, and 10 bases lay between the germline ends. The CDR3 loop spans 15 amino acids. CDR1 is SNHLY and CDR2 is FYNNEI in the germline V gene. In DNA form, the CDR3 reads TGTGCCAGCAGTGAGCGGGGCGCGACTAATGAAAAACTGTTTTTT. Residues: CASSERGATNEKLFF.

The genes are TRBV19 and TRBJ1-5; the D is unclear. Germline lookup yields CDR1 LNHDA and CDR2 SQIVND (reference sequence). This CDR3 has 13 amino acids. Deletions cut 6 bases from V and 3 bases from J, with 9 bases between. CDR3 in amino acids: CASSPDANQPQHF. The CDR3 region has the DNA TGTGCCAGTAGCCCCGACGCCAATCAGCCCCAGCATTTT. The full variable domain, rest sourced from reference TRBV19 and TRBJ1-5, is DGGITQSPKYLFRKEGQNVTLSCEQNLNHDAMYWYRQDPGQGLRLIYYSQIVNDFQKGDIAEGYSVSREKKESFPLTVTSAQKNPTAFYLCASSPDANQPQHFGDGTRLSIL.

This clonotype was seen a handful of times. This sequence joins TRBV28 and TRBJ1-5; 9 bases fit TRBD1. The V gene's germline CDR1 is MDHEN and CDR2 SYDVKM. The CDR3 loop spans 15 amino acids. V lost 5 bases, J lost 2 bases, and 4 bases stayed unmatched. The CDR3 coding sequence is TGTGCCAGCAGTGGACGGGACAGGGGCAATCAGCCCCAGCATTTT. Its translation: CASSGRDRGNQPQHF.